These 7 T cell receptor beta chains came from one sample sequenced in a study of spatial heterogeneity in lung cancer. Time point: sample taken at primary tumor resection. Whole RNA was taken from tumor, nontumor lung or frozen PBMC; it was then sequenced unsorted. TCRdb redid the calling of the 5' RACE reads with MiXCR, one entry per CDR3 protein. The profile shows approximately 44,000 distinct CDR3 sequences, roughly 13% of them singletons. Here the sequenced sample was PBMCs, taken at surgery. The receptors here all came from a male donor with early-stage non-small cell lung cancer.

This clonotype was recorded many times. This chain links TRBV7-2 with TRBJ2-5, with 10 bases matching TRBD1. V shed 4 bases, J shed 5 bases, and the junction held 7 bases outside the gene matches. This CDR3 spans 15 amino acids. CDR1 and CDR2 from the germline V gene are SGHTA and FQGNSA. The CDR3 reads CASSSPTGGLETQYF. For the CDR3, the DNA is TGTGCCAGCAGCTCCCCGACAGGGGGCCTCGAGACCCAGTACTTC.

This clonotype was observed a few times. The rearrangement links TRBV20-1 to TRBJ1-2; D ambiguous. The V end was cut by 5 bases, the J end by 0 bases, with 10 bases between. CDR3 size: 13 residues. Germline loops: CDR1 DFQATT, CDR2 SNEGSKA (reference sequence). The CDR3 bases are TGCAGTGCTCCCAAGACATCTAACTATGGCTACACCTTC. Residues: CSAPKTSNYGYTF.

The chain is built from TRBV20-1 and TRBJ1-4; D is undetermined. Trimming took 0 bases from V and 0 from J, leaving 8 bases between them. CDR3 length equals 15 residues. The germline CDR1 and CDR2 sequences are DFQATT and SNEGSKA (reference sequence). CDR3 nucleotides: TGCAGTGCTAGAGATTCGAGTGCAACTAATGAAAAACTGTTTTTT. Its translation: CSARDSSATNEKLFF.

V gene TRBV7-2 combines with J gene TRBJ2-5, with 15 bases fitting TRBD2. The CDR3 extends over 17 amino acids. The germline gives CDR1 SGHTA, CDR2 FQGNSA. The V gene end was trimmed by 5 bases and the J gene end by 5 bases; junction bases not matched to a gene: 9. The chain's CDR3 is CASSPIGTSGGRETQYF. CDR3 coding DNA: TGTGCCAGCAGCCCCATCGGGACTAGCGGGGGGCGGGAGACCCAGTACTTC.

V usage is TRBV20-1 and J usage is TRBJ2-7; the D gene is possibly TRBD2 (7 bases). Germline V gives CDR1 DFQATT, CDR2 SNEGSKA (reference sequence). This CDR3 region has 13 residues. Between the trimmed V and J ends, which lost 3 bases and 4 bases, there was a span of 13 bases. CDR3 region: CSASSRGGYEQYF. CDR3 nucleotides: TGCAGTGCTAGCTCCAGGGGAGGGTACGAGCAGTACTTC.

There are a few counts of this clonotype. The V call is TRBV4-2, the J call TRBJ1-5, with D unclear. The V gene's germline CDR1 is LGHNA and CDR2 YNFKEQ. The V and J ends lost 1 base and 1 base respectively, with 5 bases between them. The CDR3 covers 14 residues. CDR3 nucleotides: TGTGCCAGCAGCCAAGTGGAGAGCAATCAGCCCCAGCATTTT. Residues: CASSQVESNQPQHF.

The J gene is TRBJ1-5, the V gene TRBV4-3; D is perhaps TRBD1 (5 bases). With 2 bases removed from V and 4 bases from J, the gap between germline ends came to 9 bases. The CDR3 is made up of 14 amino acids. The germline CDR1 and CDR2 sequences are LGHNA and YSLEER. The CDR3 reads CASSQSAGNQPQHF. CDR3 nucleotide sequence: TGCGCCAGCAGCCAATCGGCAGGGAATCAGCCCCAGCATTTT.